Listed below are T cell receptor beta chains from one sample, sequenced in a study of glioma-infiltrating T cells. One entry per CDR3 protein results from TCRdb running MiXCR on the multiplex PCR reads. The table records 90,000 to 110,000 distinct CDR3 sequences, 25% to 30% of them present only once. The sequenced sample was glioma tissue, nonneoplastic brain tissue, or PBMCs (not recorded which). The receptors derive from a human donor with low-grade glioma or glioblastoma, undergoing nonglioma brain surgery, or in good health (not recorded which). CDR3s include the opening cysteine and the closing phenylalanine or tryptophan. Fields, in order: clone size, J gene, V gene, D gene, CDR3 protein, CDR3 DNA. A D gene is named only where the DNA matches it firmly. Where a row states a size, it is once, few, many or the class of an expanded clone; other rows omit it.

many | TRBJ2-3 | TRBV7-2 | . | CASSSSRTDTQYF | TGTGCCAGCAGCTCGTCTCGGACAGATACGCAGTATTTT
. | TRBJ2-3 | TRBV6-5 | . | CASSYSYARPDRQYF | TGTGCCAGCAGTTACTCCTACGCCAGGCCAGATAGGCAGTATTTT
many | TRBJ1-6 | TRBV14 | . | CASSQGTKRNSPLHF | TGTGCCAGCAGCCAAGGGACAAAGAGGAATTCACCCCTCCACTTT
many | TRBJ2-7 | TRBV6-1 | TRBD1 | CASSFWDRDALYEQYF | TGTGCCAGCAGTTTCTGGGACAGGGACGCCCTCTACGAGCAGTACTTC
many | TRBJ1-5 | TRBV5-1 | TRBD1 | CASSLHGTGNQPQHF | TGCGCCAGCAGCCTTCACGGGACAGGCAATCAGCCCCAGCATTTT
many | TRBJ2-4 | TRBV3-1 | . | CASSQQGTQNIQYF | TGTGCCAGCAGCCAGCAGGGGACGCAAAACATTCAGTACTTC
many | TRBJ1-5 | TRBV2 | . | CASSERSGSQPQHF | TGTGCCAGCAGTGAACGGTCAGGGAGTCAGCCCCAGCATTTT
many | TRBJ2-7 | TRBV7-2 | TRBD2 | CASSLLPGLAGSYEQYF | TGTGCCAGCAGCTTATTACCGGGACTAGCGGGATCCTACGAGCAGTACTTC
. | TRBJ2-1 | TRBV29-1 | TRBD1 | CSVPTGGSYNEQFF | TGCAGCGTTCCCACAGGGGGGAGCTACAATGAGCAGTTCTTC
. | TRBJ2-1 | TRBV6-2/TRBV6-3 | TRBD2 | CASSPGTTNNKQFF | TGCGCCAGCAGTCCAGGGACTACAAACAATAAGCAGTTCTTC
many | TRBJ2-1 | TRBV29-1 | . | CSVGGSEQFF | TGCAGCGTTGGGGGTAGTGAGCAGTTCTTC
few | TRBJ2-5 | TRBV19 | TRBD2 | CASSKLAGLQETQYF | TGTGCCAGTAGTAAACTAGCGGGCCTCCAAGAGACCCAGTACTTC
many | TRBJ2-7 | TRBV18 | . | CASSPDSPTYEQYF | TGTGCCAGCTCACCGGACAGTCCAACCTACGAGCAGTACTTC
many | TRBJ1-1 | TRBV24-1 | . | CATRPGPNTEAFF | TGTGCCACCAGGCCCGGGCCGAACACTGAAGCTTTCTTT
many | TRBJ1-1 | TRBV6-1 | TRBD1 | CASRMGQINTEAFF | TGTGCCAGCAGAATGGGACAGATTAACACTGAAGCTTTCTTT
many | TRBJ2-5 | TRBV12-3/TRBV12-4 | . | CASRFGRTETQYF | TGTGCCAGCCGTTTTGGGAGAACGGAGACCCAGTACTTC
many | TRBJ2-7 | TRBV6-2/TRBV6-3 | TRBD1 | CASWGADRTYSRSYEQYF | TGTGCCAGTTGGGGCGCGGACAGGACGTACTCTCGGTCCTACGAGCAGTACTTC
. | TRBJ2-7 | TRBV4-1 | . | CASSTGQLRTGEQYF | TGCGCCAGCAGTACAGGACAGCTCAGAACCGGCGAGCAGTACTTC
many | TRBJ2-2 | TRBV27 | . | CASSFDSRDTGELFF | TGTGCCAGCAGTTTTGACAGTCGGGACACCGGGGAGCTGTTTTTT
many | TRBJ2-1 | TRBV28 | . | CASSFPGVYNEQFF | TGTGCCAGCAGTTTCCCCGGGGTCTACAATGAGCAGTTCTTC
many | TRBJ1-1 | TRBV12-3/TRBV12-4 | . | CASSQGHTEAFF | TGTGCCAGCAGTCAGGGTCACACTGAAGCTTTCTTT